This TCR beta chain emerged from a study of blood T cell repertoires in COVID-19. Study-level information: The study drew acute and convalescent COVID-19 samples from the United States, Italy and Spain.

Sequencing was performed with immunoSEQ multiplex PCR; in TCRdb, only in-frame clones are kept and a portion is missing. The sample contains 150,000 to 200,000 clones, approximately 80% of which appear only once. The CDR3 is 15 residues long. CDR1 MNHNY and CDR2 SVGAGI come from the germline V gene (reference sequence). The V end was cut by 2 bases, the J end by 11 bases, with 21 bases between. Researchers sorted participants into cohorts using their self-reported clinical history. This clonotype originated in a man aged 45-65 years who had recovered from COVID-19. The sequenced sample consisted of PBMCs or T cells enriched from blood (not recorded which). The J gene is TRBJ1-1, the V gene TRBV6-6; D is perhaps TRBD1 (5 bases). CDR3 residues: CASSYRRAQDMGAFF. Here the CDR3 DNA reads TGTGCCAGCAGTTACAGGAGGGCACAGGACATGGGGGCTTTCTTT.